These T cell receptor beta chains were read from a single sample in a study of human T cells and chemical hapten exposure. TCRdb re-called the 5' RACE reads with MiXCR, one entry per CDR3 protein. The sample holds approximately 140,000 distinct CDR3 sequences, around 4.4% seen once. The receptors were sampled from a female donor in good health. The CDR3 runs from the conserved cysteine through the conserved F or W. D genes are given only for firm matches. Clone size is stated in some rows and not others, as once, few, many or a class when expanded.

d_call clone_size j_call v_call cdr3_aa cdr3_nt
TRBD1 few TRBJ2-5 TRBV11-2 CASSSGGTGEWETQYF TGTGCCAGCAGCTCGGGGGGGACAGGGGAGTGGGAGACCCAGTACTTC
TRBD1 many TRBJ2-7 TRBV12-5 CASGLLPGQGKVNEQYF TGTGCTAGTGGTTTGCTGCCGGGACAGGGGAAGGTTAACGAGCAGTACTTC
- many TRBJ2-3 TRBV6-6 CASTRDTDTQYF TGTGCCAGCACAAGGGACACAGATACGCAGTATTTT
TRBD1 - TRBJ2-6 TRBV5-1 CASSLVTSTGTYRSGANVLTF TGCGCCAGCAGCTTAGTAACCTCGACAGGGACATATCGCTCTGGGGCCAACGTCCTGACTTTC
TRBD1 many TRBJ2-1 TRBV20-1 CSANSGTGEYNEQFF TGCAGTGCTAACTCCGGGACAGGGGAATACAATGAGCAGTTCTTC
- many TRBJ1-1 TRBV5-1 CASSFKARGEAFF TGCGCCAGCAGCTTTAAGGCCAGGGGAGAAGCTTTCTTT
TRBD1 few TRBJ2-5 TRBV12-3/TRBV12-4 CASSLAGQGSCGRQETQYF TGTGCCAGCAGTTTAGCGGGACAGGGCTCGTGTGGACGCCAAGAGACCCAGTACTTC
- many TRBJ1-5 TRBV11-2 CASSPLEPNQPQHF TGTGCCAGCAGTCCTCTCGAACCCAATCAGCCCCAGCATTTT
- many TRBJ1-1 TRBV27 CASSLSGKLFF TGTGCCAGCAGTTTATCGGGGAAGCTTTTCTTT
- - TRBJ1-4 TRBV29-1 CSVSGTTNEKLFF TGCAGCGTTTCCGGGACTACTAATGAAAAACTGTTTTTT
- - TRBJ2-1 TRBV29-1 CSVDRELGNEQFF TGCAGCGTTGATCGGGAACTGGGTAATGAGCAGTTCTTC
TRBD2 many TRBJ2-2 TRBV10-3 CAITGGLDTGELFF TGTGCCATCACGGGGGGACTTGATACCGGGGAGCTGTTTTTT
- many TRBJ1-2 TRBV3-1 CATTPGGRSYYTF TGTGCCACAACACCTGGGGGCCGCTCCTATTACACCTTC
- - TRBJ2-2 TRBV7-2 CASSARFGVNTGELFF TGTGCCAGCAGCGCCCGGTTCGGGGTGAACACCGGGGAGCTGTTTTTT
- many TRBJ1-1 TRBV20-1 CSAQELRPLEAFF TGCAGTGCCCAGGAACTGAGGCCCCTTGAAGCTTTCTTT
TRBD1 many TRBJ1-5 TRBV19 CASSRQGPYSNQPQHF TGTGCCAGTAGCCGACAGGGGCCTTATAGCAATCAGCCCCAGCATTTT
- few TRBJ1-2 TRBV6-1 CASSDDPGGDTGSGYTF TGTGCCAGCAGTGACGATCCTGGCGGAGATACCGGGTCTGGCTACACCTTC
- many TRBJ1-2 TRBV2 CASSETGRNGYTF TGTGCCAGCAGTGAAACAGGGAGGAATGGCTACACCTTC
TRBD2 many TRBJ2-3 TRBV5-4 CASSGKGLAGGHTQYF TGTGCCAGCAGCGGAAAGGGACTAGCGGGGGGACATACGCAGTATTTT
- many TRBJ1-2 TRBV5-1 CASSPDSNYGYTF TGCGCCAGCAGCCCGGACTCTAACTATGGCTACACCTTC
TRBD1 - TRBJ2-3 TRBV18 CASSPGTGGDTQYF TGTGCCAGCTCACCAGGGACAGGGGGAGATACGCAGTATTTT
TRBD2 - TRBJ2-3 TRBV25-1 CASSPSGGGGTDTQYF TGTGCCAGCAGTCCGTCTGGCGGGGGGGGCACAGATACGCAGTATTTT
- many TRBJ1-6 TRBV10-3 CAISESGRSPLHF TGTGCCATCAGTGAGTCAGGCCGATCACCCCTCCACTTT
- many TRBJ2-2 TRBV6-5 CASSKTTGELFF TGTGCCAGCAGTAAAACAACCGGGGAGCTGTTTTTT
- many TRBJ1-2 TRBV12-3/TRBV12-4 CASSKSFGQNYGYTF TGTGCCAGCAGTAAGAGTTTCGGACAGAACTATGGCTACACCTTC
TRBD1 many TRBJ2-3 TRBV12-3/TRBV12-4 CASSILTGAGTDTQYF TGTGCCAGCAGTATCCTCACAGGGGCTGGCACAGATACGCAGTATTTT
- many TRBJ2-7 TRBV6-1 CASTLGRREQYF TGTGCCAGCACTCTAGGACGGAGAGAGCAGTACTTC
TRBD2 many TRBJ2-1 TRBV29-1 CSVSGDVPSYNEQFF TGCAGCGTTAGCGGGGACGTGCCCTCCTACAATGAGCAGTTCTTC
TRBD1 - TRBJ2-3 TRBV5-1 CASSLDRGADTQYF TGCGCCAGCAGCTTGGACAGGGGAGCCGATACGCAGTATTTT
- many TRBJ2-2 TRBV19 CASAVGFTGELFF TGTGCCAGTGCCGTTGGGTTCACCGGGGAGCTGTTTTTT
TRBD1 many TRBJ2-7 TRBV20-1 CSAPGQGYYEQYF TGCAGTGCGCCGGGACAGGGCTACTACGAGCAGTACTTC
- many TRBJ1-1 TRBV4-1 CASSQKIRDLNTEAFF TGCGCCAGCAGCCAAAAAATCAGGGACTTAAACACTGAAGCTTTCTTT
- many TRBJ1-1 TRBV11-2 CASSLGGYGTEAFF TGTGCCAGCAGCTTGGGGGGCTACGGCACTGAAGCTTTCTTT
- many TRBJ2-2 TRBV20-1 CSASGTANTGELFF TGCAGTGCTAGTGGAACAGCGAACACCGGGGAGCTGTTTTTT
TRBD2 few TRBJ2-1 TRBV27 CASSFAASGHNEQFF TGTGCCAGCAGTTTTGCTGCTAGCGGGCACAATGAGCAGTTCTTC
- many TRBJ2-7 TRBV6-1 CASSYPPGGRLPYEQYF TGTGCCAGCAGTTACCCCCCAGGGGGGCGCCTCCCCTACGAGCAGTACTTC
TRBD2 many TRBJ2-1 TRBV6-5 CASSRLAGSLDDEQFF TGTGCCAGCAGTAGACTAGCGGGGAGTCTCGATGATGAGCAGTTCTTC
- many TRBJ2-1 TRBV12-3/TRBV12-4 CASSLVSGVAYNEQFF TGTGCCAGCAGTTTAGTTTCTGGGGTAGCCTACAATGAGCAGTTCTTC
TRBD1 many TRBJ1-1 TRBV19 CASSITGVPEAFF TGTGCCAGTAGTATCACAGGGGTCCCTGAAGCTTTCTTT
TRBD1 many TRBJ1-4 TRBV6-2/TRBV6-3 CASSVTPYRGGDEKLFF TGTGCCAGCAGCGTCACTCCTTACAGGGGAGGAGATGAAAAACTGTTTTTT
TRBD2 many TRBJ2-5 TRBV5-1 CASSLVLAGEFQETQYF TGCGCCAGCAGCTTGGTCCTAGCGGGGGAATTCCAAGAGACCCAGTACTTC
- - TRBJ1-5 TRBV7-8 CASSSDRCYQPQHF TGTGCCAGCAGCTCAGACAGGTGTTATCAGCCCCAGCATTTT
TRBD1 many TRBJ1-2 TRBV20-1 CSARDSDRGELSDYGYTF TGCAGTGCTAGAGATTCCGACAGGGGGGAGTTGTCGGACTATGGCTACACCTTC